One and the same sample provided the 10 T cell receptor beta chains below, sequenced in a study of graft-versus-host responses after intestinal transplantation. The data were produced by immunoSEQ multiplex PCR, yet TCRdb's version contains in-frame clones alone and is incomplete. The table includes around 130,000 clones, approximately 90% detected once. No antigens are known for them. The sample was unstimulated CD4+ T cells sorted from spleen or lymph node cells, taken before intestinal transplant. Every receptor here comes from a human donor who received an intestinal transplant.

The chain has TRBV21-1 and TRBJ1-1. TRBV21-1 is a recognized pseudogene. The CDR3 covers 14 residues. The CDR3 nucleotides are TGTGCCAGCAGCAAAAGAAGGAAGAACACTGAAGCTTTCTTT. It yields the protein CASSKRRKNTEAFF.

This chain joins TRBV30 and TRBJ2-5; 14 bases are a match to TRBD2. Unmatched junction bases numbered 9, after V lost 4 bases and J lost 5 bases. CDR3 length: 16 residues. CDR1 is GTSNPN and CDR2 is SVGIG in the germline V gene (reference sequence). The CDR3 loop is CAWTRLAGGRWETQYF. The CDR3 coding sequence is TGTGCCTGGACCAGACTAGCGGGGGGGCGGTGGGAGACCCAGTACTTC.

The V call is TRBV5-6, the J call TRBJ1-2; D may be TRBD1 (5 bases). The CDR3 contains 14 residues. V gave up 4 bases and J gave up 4 bases, with 14 bases separating them. Germline V lookup: CDR1 SGHDT, CDR2 YYEEEE. CDR3 nucleotide sequence: TGTGCCAGCAGCACTATGTCCGGGACCTATGGCTACACCTTC. This encodes CASSTMSGTYGYTF.

This clone appeared a few times. The genes are TRBV5-6 and TRBJ1-3, with a tentative D call TRBD1 (5 bases). CDR1 is SGHDT, CDR2 YYEEEE, per germline. Trimming pared 4 bases from V and 0 bases from J, leaving 17 bases between. The length of the CDR3 is 17 residues. The CDR3 coding sequence is TGTGCCAGCAGCGCGAACCGGGGCACCCTCTCTGGAAACACCATATATTTT. It yields the protein CASSANRGTLSGNTIYF. Full variable domain (missing parts from reference TRBV5-6 and TRBJ1-3): DAGVTQSPTHLIKTRGQQVTLRCSPKSGHDTVSWYQQALGQGPQFIFQYYEEEERQRGNFPDRFSGHQFPNYSSELNVNALLLGDSALYLCASSANRGTLSGNTIYFGEGSWLTVV.

V gene TRBV11-2 combines with J gene TRBJ2-1, with D unresolved. Germline CDR1 is SGHAT and CDR2 is FQNNGV. CDR3 length equals 12 residues. Trimming shortened V by 5 bases and J by 10 bases, and 12 bases separated the two germline ends. The CDR3 here is CASSRNRQEQFF. The CDR3 nucleotides read TGTGCCAGCAGCCGTAATCGGCAGGAGCAGTTCTTC. The full variable domain, in which reference TRBV11-2 and TRBJ2-1 provide the parts outside the CDR3, is EAGVAQSPRYKIIEKRQSVAFWCNPISGHATLYWYQQILGQGPKLLIQFQNNGVVDDSQLPKDRFSAERLKGVDSTLKIQPAKLEDSAVYLCASSRNRQEQFFGPGTRLTVL.

J is TRBJ2-2 and V is TRBV5-1; no clear D. Germline lookup yields CDR1 SGHRS and CDR2 YFSETQ. With 4 bases removed from V and 5 bases from J, the gap between germline ends came to 12 bases. CDR3 length: 14 residues. The CDR3 loop reads CASSGSTATGELFF. CDR3 in DNA: TGCGCCAGCAGCGGCAGTACGGCAACCGGGGAGCTGTTTTTT. Supplemented by reference TRBV5-1 and TRBJ2-2, the full variable domain reads KAGVTQTPRYLIKTRGQQVTLSCSPISGHRSVSWYQQTPGQGLQFLFEYFSETQRNKGNFPGRFSGRQFSNSRSEMNVSTLELGDSALYLCASSGSTATGELFFGEGSRLTVL.

This clone was seen a single time. The rearrangement uses TRBV7-9 and TRBJ1-1; tentative D call: TRBD1 (6 bases). The CDR3 is made up of 15 amino acids. Germline CDR1 reads SEHNR; CDR2 reads FQNEAQ (reference sequence). V was shortened by 2 bases and J by 3 bases, with 13 bases between the two germline ends. The CDR3 spells CASSLTGNLDTEAFF. The CDR3 nucleotides read TGTGCCAGCAGCTTAACAGGGAACTTGGACACTGAAGCTTTCTTT.

Concerning this clone: In the same sample, other DNA sequences code for this CDR3. The J gene is TRBJ2-3, the V gene TRBV5-1; TRBD2 is a possible D gene (6 bases). CDR1 is SGHRS and CDR2 is YFSETQ in the germline V gene. This CDR3 is built from 15 residues. V lost 1 base and J lost 5, with 14 bases in between. DNA of the CDR3: TGCGCCAGCAGCTTGAGCGGCGGGGCGGGAGATACGCAGTATTTT. Translation: CASSLSGGAGDTQYF.

V and J are TRBV4-1 and TRBJ1-1; no clear D. The CDR3 has 15 amino acids. The germline V and J ends were trimmed by 1 base and 4 bases, with 13 bases remaining between them. Germline CDR1 and CDR2: MGHRA and YSYEKL. CDR3 bases: TGCGCCAGCAGCCAAGTCCGATCTGGAGGCACTGAAGCTTTCTTT. It codes for CASSQVRSGGTEAFF.

The V and J genes are TRBV6-1 and TRBJ2-7; TRBD2 matches at 7 bases. This CDR3 has 15 residues. In germline, CDR1 is MNHNS, CDR2 SASEGT. V lost 5 bases, J lost 3 bases, and 10 bases stayed unmatched. Here the CDR3 DNA reads TGTGCCAGCAGTTCCGGGAGGAGCGAATTCTACGAGCAGTACTTC. The encoded protein is CASSSGRSEFYEQYF.